This T cell receptor (beta chain) comes out of a study of regulatory T cells in long-lasting Graves disease. The authors built TCR beta libraries using iRepertoire HTBI primers and Arm-PCR of CDR3 regions. TCRdb re-derived calls from the multiplex PCR reads in MiXCR, one entry per CDR3 protein. This table has around 500,000 distinct CDR3 sequences, around 13% appearing once. V was pared by 0 bases and J by 3 bases, with 5 bases of the junction left unmatched. This CDR3 contains 14 residues. Germline lookup yields CDR1 DFQATT and CDR2 SNEGSKA (reference sequence). Sample time point: newly diagnosed GD, antithyroid drugs for less than 3 months. Preparation of the TCR library used RNA extracted from PBMCs. This clonotype appeared many times. This same sample was also part of a study on T cells in Graves' hyperthyroidism and ophthalmopathy. From that report: Hyperthyroidism had been newly diagnosed in patients aged 18 to 65, and its duration was under 2 months. Diagnoses rested on clinical symptoms, serum thyroxine and TRAb, thyroid ultrasound and orbital computed tomography.

Sequencing was performed on peripheral blood mononuclear cells (PBMCs), taken at new diagnosis, from a patient treated with antithyroid drugs. The chain is built from TRBV20-1 and TRBJ2-7; 7 positions match TRBD2. The source of this sequence is a woman aged 30 to 39 with Graves disease. CDR3: CSARDVAGVYEQYF. The CDR3 bases are TGCAGTGCTAGAGATGTTGCGGGAGTCTACGAGCAGTACTTC.